The 18 T cell receptor beta chains below all came from one sample that was sequenced in a study of early stage breast cancer tumors. Here immunoSEQ multiplex PCR was the method, and the copy in TCRdb shows in-frame clones only, minus some. There are some 32,000 clones in the sample; roughly four fifths occur only once, and about a tenth lies in the top ten. Sample: breast tumor tissue. Receptors originate from a person aged 25 to 39 with breast cancer.

The chain has TRBV19 and TRBJ1-1, with 7 bases that match TRBD1. CDR1 is LNHDA, CDR2 SQIVND, per germline (reference sequence). The length of the CDR3 is 14 residues. V shed 9 bases and J 0 bases; nucleotides not matched to a gene: 7. The CDR3 here is CASGIGTVNTEAFF. Here the CDR3 DNA reads TGTGCCAGCGGAATCGGGACAGTGAACACTGAAGCTTTCTTT.

This chain links TRBV9 with TRBJ2-1; D is ambiguous. Germline V gives CDR1 SGDLS, CDR2 YYNGEE. This CDR3 region has 15 residues. V shed 4 bases and J shed 4 bases, with 15 bases lying between them. The CDR3 loop is CASSPRTLPYNEQFF. The CDR3 DNA sequence: TGTGCCAGCAGCCCTCGGACGCTACCTTACAATGAGCAGTTCTTC.

This rearrangement joins TRBV2 to TRBJ1-1; the match to TRBD1 covers 7 bases. The CDR3 is 13 amino acids. The germline gives CDR1 SNHLY, CDR2 FYNNEI. Trimming removed 7 bases from V and 7 bases from J; junction bases left unmatched: 9. CDR3 DNA sequence: TGTGCCAGCATCAGAGACAGGGCAATTGAAGCTTTCTTT. Its translation: CASIRDRAIEAFF. Filled out from reference TRBV2 and TRBJ1-1, the complete variable domain reads EPEVTQTPSHQVTQMGQEVILRCVPISNHLYFYWYRQILGQKVEFLVSFYNNEISEKSEIFDDQFSVERPDGSNFTLKIRSTKLEDSAMYFCASIRDRAIEAFFGQGTRLTVV.

The chain employs TRBV10-2 and TRBJ2-3; possibly TRBD1 or TRBD2 for D (6 bases each). There are 13 residues in the CDR3. Germline-derived CDR1 and CDR2 are WSHSY and SAAADI. Trimming removed 3 bases at V and 5 bases at J, with 9 bases between. In DNA form, the CDR3 reads TGCGCCAGCAGTGAAGGAGGGGGAGATACGCAGTATTTT. Its protein is CASSEGGGDTQYF.

The V gene is TRBV18, the J gene TRBJ2-1; TRBD2 agrees at 9 bases. Germline-derived CDR1 and CDR2 are KGHSH and LQKENI. Trimming removed 4 bases from V and 4 bases from J; junction bases left unmatched: 11. CDR3 length equals 17 residues. In DNA form, the CDR3 reads TGTGCCAGCTCACTCGATCCCCCGCTAGCGGGGTACAATGAGCAGTTCTTC. Translated: CASSLDPPLAGYNEQFF. Full variable domain (missing parts from reference TRBV18 and TRBJ2-1): NAGVMQNPRHLVRRRGQEARLRCSPMKGHSHVYWYRQLPEEGLKFMVYLQKENIIDESGMPKERFSAEFPKEGPSILRIQQVVRGDSAAYFCASSLDPPLAGYNEQFFGPGTRLTVL.

This chain joins TRBV1 and TRBJ2-7; TRBD2, the D gene given by the table, was not confirmed from the DNA. TRBV1 is a known pseudogene. The CDR3 is made up of 21 amino acids. In DNA form, the CDR3 reads TGCACCAGCAGCCAAGTCGTTAGGACTAGCGGGAGGGCCCTCGCTTCCTACGAGCAGTACTTC. Translated: CTSSQVVRTSGRALASYEQYF.

The V call is TRBV5-4, the J call TRBJ2-2; D not resolved. The germline V and J ends were trimmed by 0 bases and 9 bases, with 6 bases remaining between them. Germline assignment: CDR1 SGHNT and CDR2 YYREEE (reference sequence). This CDR3 has 12 residues. CDR3 DNA sequence: TGTGCCAGCAGCTTGGAAACTCGGGAGCTGTTTTTT. Residues: CASSLETRELFF.

The rearrangement links TRBV9 to TRBJ1-2; D may be TRBD1 (5 bases). CDR1 is SGDLS, CDR2 YYNGEE, per germline. This CDR3 has 15 amino acids. The germline V and J ends were trimmed by 4 bases and 5 bases, with 18 bases remaining between them. For the CDR3, the DNA is TGTGCCAGCAGCCTGGGGGGGACTCCGGTTTATGGCTACACCTTC. Translating gives CASSLGGTPVYGYTF. The whole variable domain, remainder taken from reference TRBV9 and TRBJ1-2, is DSGVTQTPKHLITATGQRVTLRCSPRSGDLSVYWYQQSLDQGLQFLIQYYNGEERAKGNILERFSAQQFPDLHSELNLSSLELGDSALYFCASSLGGTPVYGYTFGSGTRLTVV.

The chain joins TRBV7-2 to TRBJ2-7; no reliable D call. CDR3 length: 13 residues. V was shortened by 4 bases and J by 5 bases, with 12 bases between the two germline ends. Germline loops: CDR1 SGHTA, CDR2 FQGNSA. CDR3 in DNA: TGTGCCAGCAGCTCCCATGGTGACAACGAGCAGTACTTC. Translation gives CASSSHGDNEQYF.

This clone is a singleton in its sample. This rearrangement joins TRBV15 to TRBJ1-6; no definite D call. Germline lookup yields CDR1 LNHNV and CDR2 YYDKDF (reference sequence). This CDR3 has 18 amino acids. With 1 base removed from V and 10 bases from J, the gap between germline ends came to 23 bases. The CDR3 bases are TGTGCCACCAGCAGAGGGTATTCTCGACTTGATCAGCAGTCACCCCTCCACTTT. This sequence encodes CATSRGYSRLDQQSPLHF.

This chain links TRBV11-2 with TRBJ1-4; D is undetermined. Germline CDR1 is SGHAT and CDR2 is FQNNGV. The CDR3 spans 15 residues. V was trimmed by 3 bases and J by 4 bases, leaving 12 bases between them. The CDR3 region is CASSLMSGSNEKLFF. DNA of the CDR3: TGTGCCAGCAGCTTGATGTCGGGGAGTAATGAAAAACTGTTTTTT.

The chain couples TRBV7-7 to TRBJ2-1, with TRBD2 matching 7 bases. CDR1 and CDR2 (germline): SSHAT, FNYEAQ (reference sequence). CDR3 size: 15 residues. Trimming at V came to 5 bases and at J to 0 bases, leaving 4 bases not matched to a gene. The CDR3 spells CASSPWGGSYNEQFF. For the CDR3, the DNA is TGTGCCAGCAGCCCATGGGGGGGCTCCTACAATGAGCAGTTCTTC.

The V call is TRBV5-1, the J call TRBJ2-3; D is unclear. The CDR3 has 13 residues. CDR1 and CDR2 (germline): SGHRS, YFSETQ. V gave up 4 bases and J gave up 7 bases, with 13 bases separating them. CDR3 protein: CASSLEDGYTQYF. CDR3 DNA sequence: TGCGCCAGCAGCCTCGAAGACGGCTATACGCAGTATTTT.

The V and J genes are TRBV18 and TRBJ2-3; D is possibly TRBD1 (6 bases). From germline, CDR1 is KGHSH and CDR2 LQKENI. The V and J ends lost 5 bases and 3 bases respectively, with 12 bases between them. The CDR3 totals 14 residues. In DNA form, the CDR3 reads TGTGCCAGCTCAGTGGCAGGGGCTACAGATACGCAGTATTTT. Protein sequence: CASSVAGATDTQYF.

In this sample, this clone turned up a few times. This sequence joins TRBV30 and TRBJ1-1; perhaps TRBD1 as D (6 bases). V lost 4 bases to trimming and J lost 5 bases, with 14 bases between them. Germline-derived CDR1 and CDR2 are GTSNPN and SVGIG (reference sequence). This CDR3 is built from 13 residues. This CDR3 is CAWKRGAGTEAFF. For the CDR3, the DNA is TGTGCCTGGAAGAGGGGGGCAGGTACTGAAGCTTTCTTT.

V usage is TRBV19 and J usage is TRBJ2-7; TRBD1 matches at 7 bases. The CDR3 is 15 amino acids. Looked up from germline, CDR1 is LNHDA and CDR2 is SQIVND (reference sequence). Trimming took 1 base from V and 2 from J; bases not matched to a gene: 5. CDR3 DNA: TGTGCCAGTAGTATAGGGACAGGCCTTACCTACGAGCAGTACTTC. The encoded protein is CASSIGTGLTYEQYF. Supplemented by reference TRBV19 and TRBJ2-7, the full variable domain reads DGGITQSPKYLFRKEGQNVTLSCEQNLNHDAMYWYRQDPGQGLRLIYYSQIVNDFQKGDIAEGYSVSREKKESFPLTVTSAQKNPTAFYLCASSIGTGLTYEQYFGPGTRLTVT.

The V call is TRBV19, the J call TRBJ1-5; TRBD1 aligns across 9 bases. The ends lost 4 bases at V and 6 bases at J; junction bases unmatched: 16. Germline CDR1 LNHDA, CDR2 SQIVND (reference sequence). This CDR3 region has 18 residues. DNA of the CDR3: TGTGCCAGTAGTACTATGACAGGGGGACCCCTTGGTGGTCAGCCCCAGCATTTT. Encoded protein: CASSTMTGGPLGGQPQHF.

The chain has TRBV6-5 and TRBJ2-1; the D gene is possibly TRBD1 (6 bases). The CDR3 extends over 14 amino acids. CDR1 is MNHEY, CDR2 SVGAGI, per germline. V was shortened by 4 bases and J by 9 bases, with 16 bases between the two germline ends. The CDR3 protein is CASSLQGSFSEQFF. In nucleotides, the CDR3 is TGTGCCAGCAGTTTACAGGGAAGTTTTAGTGAGCAGTTCTTC.